This TCR beta chain was identified during a study of shared clonotypes between healthy human individuals. Study information: CD8 memory received one plate per donor, CD8 naive two, CD4 memory three and CD4 naive three. Overall study results and limits: Enrolling few donors narrowed the genetic and exposure-history diversity that was represented. The four-donor shared clonotypes exceeded non-shared clonotypes in generation probability, with non-shared ones scoring lower.

The donors, all of them Caucasian adults, lived in Nashville, Tennessee. A word on this clone: Its cognate antigen is unknown. This sample includes further DNA sequences coding for the same CDR3.

TCRdb keeps only in-frame clones here, not all; method: immunoSEQ multiplex PCR. The table records 2 million to 2.5 million clones, almost 96% of them present only once. The CDR3 is made up of 11 amino acids. The V and J ends lost 4 bases and 4 bases respectively, with 5 bases between them. Germline V gene sequence: CDR1 SGHTA, CDR2 FQGNSA. V and J are TRBV7-2 and TRBJ2-7; D is undetermined. Sequenced material: naive CD4+ T cells sorted from blood. Subset described: CD45RA+ positively selected. This TCR was sampled from a young man in good health. Here the CDR3 DNA reads TGTGCCAGCAGCTCCATATACGAGCAGTACTTC. This translates into CASSSIYEQYF.